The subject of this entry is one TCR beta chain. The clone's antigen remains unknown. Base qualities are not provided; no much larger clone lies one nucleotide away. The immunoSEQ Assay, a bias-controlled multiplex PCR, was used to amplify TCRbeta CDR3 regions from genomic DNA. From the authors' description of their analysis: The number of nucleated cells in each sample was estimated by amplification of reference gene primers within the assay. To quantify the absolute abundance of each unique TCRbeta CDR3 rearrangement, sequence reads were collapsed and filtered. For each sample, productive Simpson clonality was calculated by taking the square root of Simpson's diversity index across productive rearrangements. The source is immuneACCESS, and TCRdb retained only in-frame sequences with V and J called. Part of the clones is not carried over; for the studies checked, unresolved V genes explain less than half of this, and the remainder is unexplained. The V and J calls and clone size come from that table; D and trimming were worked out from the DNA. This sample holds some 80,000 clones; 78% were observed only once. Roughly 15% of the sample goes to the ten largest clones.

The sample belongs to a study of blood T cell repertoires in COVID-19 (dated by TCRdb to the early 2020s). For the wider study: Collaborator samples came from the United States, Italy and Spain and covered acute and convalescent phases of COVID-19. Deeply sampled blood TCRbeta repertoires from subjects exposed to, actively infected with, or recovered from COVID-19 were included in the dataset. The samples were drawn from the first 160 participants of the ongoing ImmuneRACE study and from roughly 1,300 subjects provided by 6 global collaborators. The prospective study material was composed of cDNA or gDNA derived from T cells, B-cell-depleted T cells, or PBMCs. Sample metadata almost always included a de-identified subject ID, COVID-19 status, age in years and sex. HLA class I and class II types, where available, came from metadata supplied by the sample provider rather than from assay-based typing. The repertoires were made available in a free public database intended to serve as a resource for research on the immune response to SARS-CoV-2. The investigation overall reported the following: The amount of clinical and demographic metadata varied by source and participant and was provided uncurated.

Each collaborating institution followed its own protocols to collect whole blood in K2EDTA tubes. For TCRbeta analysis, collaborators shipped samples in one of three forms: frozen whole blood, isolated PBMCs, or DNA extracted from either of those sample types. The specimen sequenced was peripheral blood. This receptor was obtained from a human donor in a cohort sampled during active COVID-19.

In nucleotide form, the sequence is TGTGCCAGCAGTCCGCTAGCGGGGGGATACAATGAGCAGTTCTTC. This codes for CASSPLAGGYNEQFF. The V and J genes are TRBV3-1 (or the pseudogene TRBV3-2) and TRBJ2-1; 11 junctional bases match TRBD2. From its cysteine to its phenylalanine, the CDR3 spans 15 amino acids. The read is trimmed to its CDR3 DNA, 45 bases read in frame from base 1. As encoded in the germline V gene (reference sequence), CDR1 is LGHDT while CDR2 is YNNKEL. Trimming takes 6 bases off V and 4 bases off J; junction bases not matched to a gene: 5.